This paragraph covers one TCR beta chain sequence. The antigen remains unidentified. This CDR3 is 14 amino acids long. The sample is drawn from a study of blood T cells in healthy people across ages. Study-level findings and limits: Long-lived and aged donors differed, with more naive CD4+ cells and higher diversity in the long-lived. Older age went with lower TCR beta diversity per million T cells, in a roughly linear way. Estimates based on one million T cells were treated as lower bounds.

A second PCR, run for roughly 7 to 12 cycles, used a sample-barcoded 5' primer plus a J-beta primer mix. TCRdb ran MiXCR on the 5' RACE reads and lists one entry per CDR3 protein. The table records some 1.6 million distinct CDR3 sequences, 34% of them present only once. The clonotype comes from a woman aged 25 to 45 in good health. This chain uses TRBV21-1 with TRBJ2-7; no check of the table's D call, TRBD1, against the DNA was made. TRBV21-1 has pseudogene status. Material for sequencing was blood. The CDR3 bases are TGTGCCAGCAGCATCGACAGGGGAAGAGACGAGCAGTACTTC. Protein product: CASSIDRGRDEQYF.